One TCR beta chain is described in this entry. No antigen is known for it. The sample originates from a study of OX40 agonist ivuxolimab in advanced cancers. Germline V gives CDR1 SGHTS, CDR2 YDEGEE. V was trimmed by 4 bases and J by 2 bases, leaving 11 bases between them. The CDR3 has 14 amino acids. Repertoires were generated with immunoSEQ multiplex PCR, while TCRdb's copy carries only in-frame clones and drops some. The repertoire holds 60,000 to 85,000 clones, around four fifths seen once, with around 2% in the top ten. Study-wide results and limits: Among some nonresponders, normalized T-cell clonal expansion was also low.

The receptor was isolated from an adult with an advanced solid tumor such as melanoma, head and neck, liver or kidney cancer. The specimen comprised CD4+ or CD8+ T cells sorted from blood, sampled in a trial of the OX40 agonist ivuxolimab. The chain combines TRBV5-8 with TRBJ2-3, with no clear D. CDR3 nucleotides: TGTGCCAGCAGCCAGGACCAAATCACAGATACGCAGTATTTT. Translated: CASSQDQITDTQYF. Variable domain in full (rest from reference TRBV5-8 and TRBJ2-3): EAGVTQSPTHLIKTRGQQATLRCSPISGHTSVYWYQQALGLGLQFLLWYDEGEERNRGNFPPRFSGRQFPNYSSELNVNALELEDSALYLCASSQDQITDTQYFGPGTRLTVL.